The 12 T cell receptor beta chains in this list originate from one sample, sequenced in a study of low-dose radiotherapy and immunotherapy resistance in tumors. Noted time point: after trial treatment. The treatment here: LDRT plus nivolumab, ipilimumab, low-dose cyclophosphamide and aspirin (RACIN trial). cDNA synthesis used a TRAV/TRBV-specific primer set for both chains. The TCRs were subjected to amplification over 20 PCR cycles employing a constant-region primer in conjunction with a V-primer adapter. MiXCR was run by TCRdb on the reads, yielding one entry per CDR3 protein. Found here are around 100,000 distinct CDR3 sequences, more than 20% of them singletons; the top ten hold over 4%. The sample here was PBMCs, taken after low-dose radiotherapy plus immunotherapy. The receptors were sampled from a male donor with prostate cancer.

This clonotype was seen ten or more times. The V gene is TRBV5-1, the J gene TRBJ2-5; 8 positions agree with TRBD2. From germline, CDR1 is SGHRS and CDR2 YFSETQ. V shed 4 bases, J shed 2 bases, and the junction held 4 bases outside the gene matches. The CDR3 spans 14 residues. For the CDR3, the DNA is TGCGCCAGCAGCGCCACTAGCGGACAAGAGACCCAGTACTTC. It is translated as CASSATSGQETQYF.

This clonotype was recorded many times. The rearrangement uses TRBV11-2 and TRBJ2-3; TRBD2 matches at 10 bases. The CDR3 runs 16 residues. The ends lost 2 bases at V and 6 bases at J; junction bases unmatched: 8. CDR1 SGHAT and CDR2 FQNNGV come from the germline V gene. CDR3 protein: CASSLTRSGGADTQYF. CDR3 bases: TGTGCCAGCAGCTTAACGCGGAGCGGGGGGGCGGATACGCAGTATTTT.

This clonotype was seen at least ten times. The chain is built from TRBV6-2 or TRBV6-3 and TRBJ2-5; no clear D gene. The V and J ends lost 9 bases and 3 bases respectively, with 11 bases between them. Germline V gene lookup returns CDR1 MNHEY and CDR2 SVGEGT. This CDR3 is 12 amino acids long. The CDR3 nucleotides read TGTGCCAGTAACACCGCCGAAGAGACCCAGTACTTC. Encoded protein: CASNTAEETQYF.

The count of this clonotype is one. The rearrangement uses TRBV5-1 and TRBJ2-7; D perhaps matches TRBD2 (6 bases). The CDR3 runs 14 residues. V was cut by 0 bases and J by 5 bases, with 12 bases left in between. The germline CDR1 and CDR2 sequences are SGHRS and YFSETQ. In nucleotides, the CDR3 is TGCGCCAGCAGCTTGGGGCTAGCGAGGGACGAGCAGTACTTC. The encoded protein is CASSLGLARDEQYF.

This sequence joins TRBV5-1 and TRBJ2-1; 8 nucleotides line up with TRBD1. The CDR3 contains 17 residues. Looked up from germline, CDR1 is SGHRS and CDR2 is YFSETQ. V shed 3 bases and J 7 bases; nucleotides not matched to a gene: 15. The CDR3 loop reads CASSSLRTGPASNEQFF. CDR3 nucleotide sequence: TGCGCCAGCAGCTCTCTCCGGACAGGGCCCGCCTCTAATGAGCAGTTCTTC. Filled out from reference TRBV5-1 and TRBJ2-1, the complete variable domain reads KAGVTQTPRYLIKTRGQQVTLSCSPISGHRSVSWYQQTPGQGLQFLFEYFSETQRNKGNFPGRFSGRQFSNSRSEMNVSTLELGDSALYLCASSSLRTGPASNEQFFGPGTRLTVL.

This chain links TRBV26 with TRBJ2-1; no check of the table's D call, TRBD2, against the DNA was made. TRBV26 is noted as a pseudogene. The CDR3 is 16 residues long. CDR3 bases: TGTGCCAGCAGTATTTTAGCGGGACCCTCGATGGATGAGCAGTTCTTC. This sequence encodes CASSILAGPSMDEQFF.

This clonotype has ten or more counts. The chain joins TRBV20-1 to TRBJ1-3; the match to TRBD1 covers 12 bases. CDR3 size: 16 residues. V lost 5 bases to trimming and J lost 4 bases; unmatched junction nucleotides: 9. Germline V gives CDR1 DFQATT, CDR2 SNEGSKA (reference sequence). The DNA of the CDR3 is TGCAGTGCTTGGGGACAGGGGGCGTCTTCAGGAAACACCATATATTTT. This encodes CSAWGQGASSGNTIYF.

This clonotype was picked up many times. The gene calls are TRBV12-3 or TRBV12-4 and TRBJ2-5, with 10 bases fitting TRBD2. The CDR3 is made up of 15 amino acids. With 5 bases clipped from V and 1 base from J, the junction kept 4 bases outside the gene matches. The CDR3 DNA reads TGTGCCAGCAGTCGAGCGGGGGGGTCCCAAGAGACCCAGTACTTC. This encodes CASSRAGGSQETQYF.

This clonotype was seen many times. The chain recombines TRBV21-1 with TRBJ2-7; TRBD2 is taken as the D call from the table, unchecked against the DNA. TRBV21-1 is recorded as a pseudogene. The CDR3 length is 19 residues. The CDR3 sequence is CASSKVGHSWVGRRVEQYF. CDR3 nucleotides: TGTGCCAGCAGCAAAGTTGGCCATAGTTGGGTAGGGCGGAGGGTCGAGCAGTACTTC.

This chain uses TRBV14 with TRBJ2-7; maybe TRBD1 (5 bases). The CDR3 loop spans 17 amino acids. The V gene lost 4 bases and the J gene lost 3 bases, with 22 bases spanning the gap. Germline V gene sequence: CDR1 SGHDN, CDR2 FVKESK. The CDR3 region is CASSPGPGQKLNYEQYF. The CDR3 DNA reads as TGTGCCAGCAGCCCAGGCCCCGGACAAAAGCTAAACTACGAGCAGTACTTC.

This clonotype was observed at least ten times. The rearrangement links TRBV5-1 to TRBJ2-7, with TRBD2 as a possible D gene (5 bases). V was pared by 1 base and J by 7 bases, with 12 bases between. There are 13 residues in the CDR3. Per the germline V gene, CDR1 is SGHRS and CDR2 is YFSETQ. The CDR3 spells CASSLPAGGEQYF. CDR3 coding DNA: TGCGCCAGCAGCTTGCCGGCGGGCGGAGAGCAGTACTTC.

This clonotype occurred many times. The chain uses TRBV29-1 and TRBJ1-2, with D uncertain. The germline V and J ends were trimmed by 3 bases and 3 bases, with 8 bases remaining between them. The CDR3 runs 12 residues. Germline values: CDR1 SQVTM, CDR2 ANQGSEA. DNA of the CDR3: TGCAGCGTTGAGCAGGCTGACTATGGCTACACCTTC. This codes for CSVEQADYGYTF.